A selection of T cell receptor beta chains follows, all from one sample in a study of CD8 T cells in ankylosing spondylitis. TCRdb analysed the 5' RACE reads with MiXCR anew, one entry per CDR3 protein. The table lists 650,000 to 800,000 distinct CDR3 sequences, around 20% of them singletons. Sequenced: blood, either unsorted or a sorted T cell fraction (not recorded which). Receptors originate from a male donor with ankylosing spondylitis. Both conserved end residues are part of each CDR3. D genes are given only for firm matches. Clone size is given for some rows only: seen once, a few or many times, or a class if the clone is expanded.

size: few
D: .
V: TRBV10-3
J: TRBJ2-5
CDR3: CAISESGRNQETQYF
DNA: TGTGCCATCAGTGAGTCTGGGCGAAACCAAGAGACCCAGTACTTC

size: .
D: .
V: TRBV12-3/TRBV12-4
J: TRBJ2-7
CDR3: CASKTSTLSYEQYF
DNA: TGTGCCAGCAAAACTAGCACCCTCTCCTACGAGCAGTACTTC

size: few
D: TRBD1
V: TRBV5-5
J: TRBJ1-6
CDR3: CASSLEVTAGQGAPPLHF
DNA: TGTGCCAGCAGCTTGGAAGTGACTGCGGGACAGGGGGCACCACCCCTCCACTTT

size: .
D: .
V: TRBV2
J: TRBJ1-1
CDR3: CASSRWTANTEAFF
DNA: TGTGCCAGCAGCAGGTGGACAGCCAACACTGAAGCTTTCTTT

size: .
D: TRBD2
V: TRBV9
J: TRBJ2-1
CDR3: CASSVGASGRCYNEQFF
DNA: TGTGCCAGCAGCGTTGGAGCTAGCGGGAGGTGCTACAATGAGCAGTTCTTC

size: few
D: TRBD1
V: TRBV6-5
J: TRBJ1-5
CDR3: CASSYRQGQGGSQPQHF
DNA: TGTGCCAGCAGTTACCGTCAGGGACAGGGGGGGAGTCAGCCCCAGCATTTT

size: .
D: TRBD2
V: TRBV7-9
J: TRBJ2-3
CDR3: CASSPNLSGGAKDTQYF
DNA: TGTGCCAGCAGCCCCAACCTCAGCGGGGGGGCTAAAGATACGCAGTATTTT

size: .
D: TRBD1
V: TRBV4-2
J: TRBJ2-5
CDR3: CASSHPGTGMETQYF
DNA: TGTGCCAGCAGCCACCCGGGGACAGGGATGGAGACCCAGTACTTC

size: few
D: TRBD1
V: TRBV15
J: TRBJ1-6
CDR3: CATSRTGVDSPLHF
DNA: TGTGCCACCAGCAGGACAGGGGTGGATTCACCCCTCCACTTT

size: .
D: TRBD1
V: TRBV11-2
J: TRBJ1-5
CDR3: CASSLDRDSHQPQHF
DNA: TGTGCCAGCAGCTTAGATCGGGACAGTCATCAGCCCCAGCATTTT

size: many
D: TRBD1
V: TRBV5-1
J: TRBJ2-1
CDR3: CASSLPGQGVEQFF
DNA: TGCGCCAGCAGCCTCCCGGGACAGGGGGTTGAGCAGTTCTTC

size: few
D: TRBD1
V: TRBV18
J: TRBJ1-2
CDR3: CASSLDRVEGYTF
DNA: TGTGCCAGCTCATTGGACAGGGTCGAGGGCTACACCTTC

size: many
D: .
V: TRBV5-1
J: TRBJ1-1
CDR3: CASSFLSNTEAFF
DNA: TGCGCCAGCAGCTTCCTCAGTAACACTGAAGCTTTCTTT

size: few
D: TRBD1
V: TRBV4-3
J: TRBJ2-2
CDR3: CASSPDRGVPGELFF
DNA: TGCGCCAGCAGCCCCGACAGGGGGGTTCCCGGGGAGCTGTTTTTT

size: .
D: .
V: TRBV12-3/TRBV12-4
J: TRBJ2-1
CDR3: CASSFPSSSYNEQFF
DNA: TGTGCCAGCAGTTTTCCTAGCAGTTCCTACAATGAGCAGTTCTTC

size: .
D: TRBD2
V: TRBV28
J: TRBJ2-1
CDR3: CASRGTSGGSYNEQFF
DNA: TGTGCCAGCAGAGGGACTAGCGGGGGGTCATACAATGAGCAGTTCTTC

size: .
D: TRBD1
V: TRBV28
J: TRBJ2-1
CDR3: CASSSAGTGANEQFF
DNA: TGTGCCAGCAGTTCCGCCGGGACAGGGGCCAATGAGCAGTTCTTC

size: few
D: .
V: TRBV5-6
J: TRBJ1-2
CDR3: CASSSLVRPHEGYTF
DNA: TGTGCCAGCAGCTCACTTGTGAGGCCCCATGAGGGCTACACCTTC

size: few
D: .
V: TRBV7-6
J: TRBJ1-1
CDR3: CASSPDVGDREAFF
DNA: TGTGCCAGCAGCCCGGACGTCGGAGATCGTGAAGCTTTCTTT

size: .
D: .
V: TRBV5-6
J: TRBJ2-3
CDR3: CASSWGARERADTQYF
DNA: TGTGCCAGCAGCTGGGGGGCCCGGGAGAGGGCAGATACGCAGTATTTT

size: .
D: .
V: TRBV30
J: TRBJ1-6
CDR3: CAWSLGGVSPLHF
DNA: TGTGCCTGGAGTCTCGGGGGCGTTTCACCCCTCCACTTT

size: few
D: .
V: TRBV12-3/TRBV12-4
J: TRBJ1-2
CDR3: CASSPASVGGVNYGYTF
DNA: TGTGCCAGCAGTCCCGCGAGTGTGGGAGGGGTTAACTATGGCTACACCTTC

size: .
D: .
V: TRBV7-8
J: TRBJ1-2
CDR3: CASSLDVGQRSYGYTF
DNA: TGTGCCAGCAGCTTAGACGTGGGGCAGAGATCTTATGGCTACACCTTC

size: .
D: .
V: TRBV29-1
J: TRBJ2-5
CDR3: CSVDRNMGTTKETQYF
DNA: TGCAGCGTTGACAGAAATATGGGGACGACGAAAGAGACCCAGTACTTC